Sequencing of this T cell receptor (beta chain) was carried out in a study of blood T cells in healthy people across ages. With 5 bases removed from V and 5 bases from J, the gap between germline ends came to 12 bases. The germline gives CDR1 MDHEN, CDR2 SYDVKM. This CDR3 contains 13 residues. For the second PCR, which ran for roughly 6 to 12 cycles, a sample-barcoded 5' primer and a J-beta primer mix were used. One entry per CDR3 protein, called by TCRdb with MiXCR from the 5' RACE reads. The table records a few hundred thousand distinct CDR3 sequences, roughly 26% of them present only once. This clonotype was seen more than once but under ten times.

This TCR derives from a woman in her seventies in good health. The sample comprised blood. The gene calls are TRBV28 and TRBJ2-5; D not certain. CDR3 in amino acids: CASSRRLRETQYF. The CDR3 DNA sequence: TGTGCCAGCAGTAGAAGGCTCCGGGAGACCCAGTACTTC.